This T cell receptor beta chain was obtained from a study of T cell responses to AZD1222 COVID-19 vaccine. The germline V and J ends were trimmed by 2 bases and 4 bases, with 15 bases remaining between them. This CDR3 region has 15 residues. The germline CDR1 and CDR2 sequences are MNHEY and SVGAGI. Assay: immunoSEQ multiplex PCR; the TCRdb copy retains only in-frame clones and omits some. The profile shows tens of thousands of clones, around 86% of them singletons. The sequence was obtained from an adult in good health. J is TRBJ2-7 and V is TRBV6-5, with D possibly matching TRBD2 (5 bases). Sequenced here: peripheral blood, sampled on day 0 of AZD1222 vaccination. CDR3 sequence: CASSYAEGFPYEQYF. The CDR3 nucleotides are TGTGCCAGCAGTTACGCCGAGGGATTTCCTTACGAGCAGTACTTC.